Given below is one TCR beta chain in context. The antigen is unknown. From RNA, the CDR3 regions of TCR beta chains were amplified and sequenced. Second-round multiplex PCR came after a first-round RT-PCR that employed HTBI primers. TCRdb re-called the multiplex PCR reads through MiXCR, storing one row per CDR3 protein. The sample shows over a million distinct CDR3 sequences, approximately 35% of them seen only once. The sample originates from a study of Graves' ophthalmopathy and Graves' hyperthyroidism. Aged 18 to 65, hyperthyroidism patients had been newly diagnosed, with under 2 months' duration. Clinical symptoms and serum thyroxine were used for diagnosis; TRAb, thyroid ultrasound and orbital computed tomography were also relied on. General study points: A 13-signature model separated ophthalmopathy from stable hyperthyroidism, reaching about 88% sensitivity and almost 82% specificity cross-validated. Detection in blood was also observed for most expanded thyroid clonotypes above 0.001 frequency.

CDR3 length: 16 amino acids. Germline CDR1 reads SGHTA; CDR2 reads FQGNSA. V lost 4 bases, J lost 7 bases, and 14 bases stayed unmatched. The sequencing input was peripheral blood or thyroid tissue (not recorded which). This chain connects TRBV7-2 to TRBJ2-7; 9 positions match TRBD2. This receptor was taken from an adult man with Graves' hyperthyroidism. CDR3 region: CASSSLLAGRLGEQYF. The CDR3 DNA is TGTGCCAGCAGCTCGCTACTAGCGGGTAGGCTGGGTGAGCAGTACTTC.